This T cell receptor (beta chain) is drawn from a study of vaccination and CD4 T cells after COVID-19. About this clonotype itself: Its matching antigen is unknown.

CDR1 is MNHEY, CDR2 SMNVEV, per germline (reference sequence). This CDR3 is 15 amino acids long. Trimming at V came to 10 bases and at J to 4 bases, leaving 12 bases not matched to a gene. Treatment: approximately 11-day PBMC culture with coronavirus spike peptide pools or control peptides (ViraFEST assay). CD4+ T cells of the unexposed donor were collected before the COVID-19 pandemic (2011-2018). Once obtained from cultured CD4+ T cells, the DNA was sequenced using the Oncomine TCR Beta short-read assay. From CD4+ T cells that had been cultured, genomic DNA was extracted. One entry per CDR3 protein results from TCRdb running MiXCR on the PCR reads. The sample lists about 10,000 distinct CDR3 sequences; roughly 43% were seen once.

The gene calls are TRBV27 and TRBJ2-7; 11 bases agree with TRBD2. This clonotype was sampled from a human donor in good health. The sample consisted of CD4+ T cells from blood, cultured in vitro. The CDR3 DNA sequence: TGTGCCACCAGGGGCCCTAGCGGGAGGCTATACGAGCAGTACTTC. Amino acids: CATRGPSGRLYEQYF.